This entry is about one T cell receptor (beta chain). Antigen specificity is unknown. There are 14 residues in the CDR3. The V gene end was trimmed by 6 bases and the J gene end by 10 bases; junction bases not matched to a gene: 12. Germline CDR1 reads MNHNS; CDR2 reads SASEGT. This record belongs to a study of shared clonotypes between healthy human individuals. Findings of the study overall: Rarefaction indicated that sorted-subset sequencing remained incomplete although depth was large. The represented genetic and exposure-history diversity was limited by the small number of donors.

Using immunoSEQ multiplex PCR, the repertoire was profiled, and TCRdb retains in-frame clones only, with some absent. The sample includes about 2.4 million clones, approximately 94% of them seen just once. The chain joins TRBV6-1 to TRBJ1-5; 7 nucleotides agree with TRBD1. The clonotype originates from a man between 18 and 35 years old in good health. Some clones in this sample may be carry-over from other donors' samples. The specimen sequenced was naive CD4+ T cells from PBMCs. Subset given: CD45RA+ positively selected. The CDR3 loop is CASRWDRYISPQHF. The CDR3 DNA follows: TGTGCCAGCAGGTGGGACAGATACATATCACCCCAGCATTTT.